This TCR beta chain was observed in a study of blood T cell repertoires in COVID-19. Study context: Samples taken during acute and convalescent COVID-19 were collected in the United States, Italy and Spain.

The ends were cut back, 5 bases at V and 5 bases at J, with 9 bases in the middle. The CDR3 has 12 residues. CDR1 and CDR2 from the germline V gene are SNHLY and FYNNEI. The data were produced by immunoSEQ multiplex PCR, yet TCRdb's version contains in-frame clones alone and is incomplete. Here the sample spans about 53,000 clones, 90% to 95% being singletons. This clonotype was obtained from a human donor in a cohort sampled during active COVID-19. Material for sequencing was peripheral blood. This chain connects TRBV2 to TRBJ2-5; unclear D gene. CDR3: CASSLAWETQYF. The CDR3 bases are TGTGCCAGCAGTTTAGCTTGGGAGACCCAGTACTTC.